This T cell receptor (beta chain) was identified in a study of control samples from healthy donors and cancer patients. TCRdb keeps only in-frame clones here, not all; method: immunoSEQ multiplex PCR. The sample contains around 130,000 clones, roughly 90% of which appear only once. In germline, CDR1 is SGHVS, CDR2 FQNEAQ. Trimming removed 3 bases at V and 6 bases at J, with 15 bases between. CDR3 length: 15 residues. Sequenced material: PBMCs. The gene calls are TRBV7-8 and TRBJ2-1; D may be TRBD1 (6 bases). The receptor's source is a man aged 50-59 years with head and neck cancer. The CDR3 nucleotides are TGTGCCAGCAGCTTGGTTGGACAGCGATTCAATGAGCAGTTCTTC. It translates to CASSLVGQRFNEQFF.